This TCR beta chain was recovered during a study of metastatic and nonmetastatic thyroid tumors. Looking at the study overall: Across peripheral blood and tumor or nodule tissue samples taken from malignant and benign thyroid patients, the repertoires were compared with one another.

As for this clone: The antigen remains undetermined.

Original data processing: A classifier for distant metastasis in papillary thyroid cancer was constructed using CDR3 differences observed across clinicopathological groups. TCRdb used MiXCR to call clones anew from the PCR reads. TCRdb's processing, not the authors' own work, is the source of the V and J calls. The data show some 19,000 clones, 30% to 40% seen once. Broader study findings: Reportedly, malignant thyroid tumors had significantly higher TCR beta diversity than benign nodules, in blood and tumor.

Among the patients, none had received any treatment before thyroid surgery. This sequence originates from a female donor with papillary thyroid cancer or a benign thyroid nodule (not recorded which). Some clones in this sample may be carry-over from other donors' samples. Specimen: tumor tissue.

As DNA, the CDR3 is TGTGCCAGCAGCCCAAGCGCGGGAAGCTACGAGCAGTACTTC. Its protein product is CASSPSAGSYEQYF. This sequence joins TRBV11-2 and TRBJ2-7, with D perhaps matching TRBD2 (6 bases). V shed 5 bases and J shed 3 bases, with 14 bases lying between them. Germline CDR1 is SGHAT and CDR2 is FQNNGV. CDR3 length equals 14 residues. Variable domain in full (rest from reference TRBV11-2 and TRBJ2-7): EAGVAQSPRYKIIEKRQSVAFWCNPISGHATLYWYQQILGQGPKLLIQFQNNGVVDDSQLPKDRFSAERLKGVDSTLKIQPAKLEDSAVYLCASSPSAGSYEQYFGPGTRLTVT.